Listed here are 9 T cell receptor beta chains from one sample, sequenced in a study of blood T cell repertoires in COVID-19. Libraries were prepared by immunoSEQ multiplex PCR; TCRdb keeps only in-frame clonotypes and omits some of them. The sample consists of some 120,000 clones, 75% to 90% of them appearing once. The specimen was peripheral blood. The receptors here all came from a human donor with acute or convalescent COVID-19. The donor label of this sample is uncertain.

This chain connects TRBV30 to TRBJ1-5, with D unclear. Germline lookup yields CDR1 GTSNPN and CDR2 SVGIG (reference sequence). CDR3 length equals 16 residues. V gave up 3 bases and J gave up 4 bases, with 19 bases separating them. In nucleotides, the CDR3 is TGTGCCTGGAGCGCCGGACTGCGCGGCGCAAATCAGCCCCAGCATTTT. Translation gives CAWSAGLRGANQPQHF.

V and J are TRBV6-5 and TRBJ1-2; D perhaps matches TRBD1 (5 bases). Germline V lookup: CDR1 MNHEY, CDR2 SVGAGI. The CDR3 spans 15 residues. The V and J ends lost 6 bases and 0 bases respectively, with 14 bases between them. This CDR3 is CASSKTGLTNYGYTF. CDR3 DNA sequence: TGTGCCAGCAGCAAAACGGGACTTACTAACTATGGCTACACCTTC.

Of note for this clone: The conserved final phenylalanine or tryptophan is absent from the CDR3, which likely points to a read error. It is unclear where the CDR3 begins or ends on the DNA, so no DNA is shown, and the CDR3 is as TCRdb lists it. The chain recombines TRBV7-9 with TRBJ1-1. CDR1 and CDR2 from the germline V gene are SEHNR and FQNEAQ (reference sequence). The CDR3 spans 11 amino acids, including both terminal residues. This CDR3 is CASSPEESLYY.

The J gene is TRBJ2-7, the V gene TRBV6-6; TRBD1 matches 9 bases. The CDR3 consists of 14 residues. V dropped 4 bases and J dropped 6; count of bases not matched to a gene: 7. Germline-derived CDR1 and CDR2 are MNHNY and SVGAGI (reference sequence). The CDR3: CASSSQGALGEQYF. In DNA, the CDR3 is TGTGCCAGCAGTTCACAGGGGGCGCTGGGCGAGCAGTACTTC.

For the CDR3, the DNA is TGTGCCAGCTCACCACGGCTCACAGATACGCAGTATTTT. It translates to CASSPRLTDTQYF. The chain uses TRBV18 and TRBJ2-3; no definite D call. Per germline, CDR1 KGHSH and CDR2 LQKENI. The CDR3 loop spans 13 amino acids. V lost 1 base, J lost 2 bases, and 4 bases lay in between.

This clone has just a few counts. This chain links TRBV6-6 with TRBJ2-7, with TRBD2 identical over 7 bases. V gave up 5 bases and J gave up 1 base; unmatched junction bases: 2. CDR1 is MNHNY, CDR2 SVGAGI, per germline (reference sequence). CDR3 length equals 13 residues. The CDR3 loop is CASSGGGSYEQYF. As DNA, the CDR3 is TGTGCCAGCAGTGGCGGGGGATCCTACGAGCAGTACTTC.

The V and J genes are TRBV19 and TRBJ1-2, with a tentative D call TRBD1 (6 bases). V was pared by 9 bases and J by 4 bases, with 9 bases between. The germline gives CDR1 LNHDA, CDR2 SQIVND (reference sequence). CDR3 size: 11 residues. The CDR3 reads CASGQFYGYTF. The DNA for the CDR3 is TGTGCCAGCGGACAGTTCTATGGCTACACCTTC.

The CDR3 sequence is CASSAYAGVYEQYF. CDR3 nucleotide sequence: TGTGCCAGCAGTGCATACGCGGGGGTCTACGAGCAGTACTTC. V is TRBV28 and J is TRBJ2-7, with 7 bases aligning to TRBD2. With V trimmed by 5 bases and J by 3 bases, 7 bases remained unmatched. The germline CDR1 and CDR2 sequences are MDHEN and SYDVKM. The CDR3 sequence is 14 residues long. The full variable domain, rest sourced from reference TRBV28 and TRBJ2-7, is DVKVTQSSRYLVKRTGEKVFLECVQDMDHENMFWYRQDPGLGLRLIYFSYDVKMKEKGDIPEGYSVSREKKERFSLILESASTNQTSMYLCASSAYAGVYEQYFGPGTRLTVT.

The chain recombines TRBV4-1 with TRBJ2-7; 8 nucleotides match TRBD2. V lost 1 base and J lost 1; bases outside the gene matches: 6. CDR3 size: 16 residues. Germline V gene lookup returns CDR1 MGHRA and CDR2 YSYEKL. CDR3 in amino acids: CASSQGRGGNSYEQYF. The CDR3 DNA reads TGCGCCAGCAGCCAAGGGCGCGGGGGGAATTCCTACGAGCAGTACTTC.